One sample yielded the 31 T cell receptor beta chains listed below, sequenced in a study of blood T cell repertoires in COVID-19. Profiled with immunoSEQ multiplex PCR; TCRdb holds only in-frame clones, not every one. The data contain 140,000 or so clones, roughly 80% of them singletons. Sequencing was done on a sample of peripheral blood. The receptors were sampled from a man aged 45-60 years with active or convalescent COVID-19.

This clone was seen only once. The chain combines TRBV5-4 with TRBJ1-5; perhaps TRBD1 as D (6 bases). Germline assignment: CDR1 SGHNT and CDR2 YYREEE (reference sequence). V was trimmed by 4 bases and J by 0 bases, leaving 14 bases between them. The CDR3 is 16 amino acids. The CDR3 region has the DNA TGTGCCAGCAGCCCCGGGACACCAGATAGCAATCAGCCCCAGCATTTT. Protein sequence: CASSPGTPDSNQPQHF.

This chain joins TRBV6-5 and TRBJ2-4, with a tentative D call TRBD1 (6 bases). The CDR3 loop spans 12 amino acids. Per the germline V gene, CDR1 is MNHEY and CDR2 is SVGAGI. The germline V and J ends were trimmed by 6 bases and 6 bases, with 9 bases remaining between them. Here the CDR3 reads CASRDSRNIQYF. The CDR3 DNA reads as TGTGCCAGCAGGGACAGCCGAAACATTCAGTACTTC.

A few counts support this clone. The chain couples TRBV7-9 to TRBJ1-2; D remains unclear. Looked up from germline, CDR1 is SEHNR and CDR2 is FQNEAQ (reference sequence). The CDR3 consists of 13 residues. Between the trimmed V and J ends, which lost 2 bases and 1 base, there was a span of 5 bases. DNA of the CDR3: TGTGCCAGCAGCTTATCATTTAACTATGGCTACACCTTC. It codes for CASSLSFNYGYTF.

The chain carries TRBV5-6 and TRBJ2-3; 7 nucleotides match TRBD2. The germline V gene encodes CDR1 SGHDT and CDR2 YYEEEE. The CDR3 is 14 amino acids. After removal of 4 bases from V and 4 bases from J, the junction contained 6 bases not matched to a gene. CDR3 coding DNA: TGTGCCAGCAGCCTGACTAGCTTGCCAGATACGCAGTATTTT. Translated, it gives CASSLTSLPDTQYF.

Concerning this clone: Distinct nucleotide sequences in the sample also encode this CDR3. The V and J genes are TRBV6-5 and TRBJ1-2, with TRBD1 matching over 7 bases. This CDR3 comprises 13 residues. Germline V lookup: CDR1 MNHEY, CDR2 SVGAGI. The junction had 8 bases not matched to a gene; V was cut back by 6 bases and J by 7 bases. The CDR3 protein is CASSYDRVGGYTF. The CDR3 DNA is TGTGCCAGCAGCTACGACAGGGTTGGTGGCTACACCTTC.

This sequence joins TRBV27 and TRBJ2-5; 8 nucleotides align to TRBD2. The trim removed 5 bases at V and 0 bases at J, leaving 2 bases unmatched. Germline V gene sequence: CDR1 MNHEY, CDR2 SMNVEV (reference sequence). The length of the CDR3 is 14 residues. The CDR3 DNA reads as TGTGCCAGCAGTAGGGGACTAGACCAAGAGACCCAGTACTTC. Encoded protein: CASSRGLDQETQYF.

The rearrangement links TRBV5-1 to TRBJ2-7, with a weak D call TRBD2 (6 bases). Germline-derived CDR1 and CDR2 are SGHRS and YFSETQ. V gave up 5 bases and J gave up 4 bases, with 7 bases separating them. This CDR3 contains 11 residues. The CDR3 is CASRGGYEQYF. The CDR3, as DNA: TGCGCCAGCAGGGGAGGATACGAGCAGTACTTC. Combining the CDR3 with reference TRBV5-1 and TRBJ2-7 gives the whole variable domain KAGVTQTPRYLIKTRGQQVTLSCSPISGHRSVSWYQQTPGQGLQFLFEYFSETQRNKGNFPGRFSGRQFSNSRSEMNVSTLELGDSALYLCASRGGYEQYFGPGTRLTVT.

The sample holds one count of this clone. The J gene is TRBJ2-5, the V gene TRBV5-1; TRBD2 matches 8 bases. This CDR3 is built from 14 residues. V shed 7 bases and J 4 bases; nucleotides not matched to a gene: 9. Germline CDR1 SGHRS, CDR2 YFSETQ. DNA for the CDR3: TGCGCCAGCTCCGGGCGGGGGGCAGGAGAGACCCAGTACTTC. It yields the protein CASSGRGAGETQYF.

The rearrangement joins TRBV12-3 or TRBV12-4 to TRBJ1-6, with D perhaps matching TRBD1 (6 bases). There are 13 residues in the CDR3. V lost 6 bases to trimming and J lost 8 bases, with 11 bases between them. This CDR3 is CASRGQGYSPLHF. The CDR3 DNA follows: TGTGCCAGCAGGGGACAAGGATATTCACCCCTCCACTTT.

The chain combines TRBV7-8 with TRBJ2-1; 7 bases align to TRBD1. This CDR3 is 14 amino acids long. From germline, CDR1 is SGHVS and CDR2 FQNEAQ. V was clipped by 5 bases and J by 8 bases; unmatched bases: 9. The CDR3 sequence: CASSVRQGIDEQFF. The CDR3 region has the DNA TGTGCCAGCAGCGTTCGACAGGGAATCGATGAGCAGTTCTTC.

CDR3 in amino acids: CASRQGLYTGELFF. The CDR3 DNA sequence: TGTGCCAGCAGGCAGGGACTCTACACCGGGGAGCTGTTTTTT. This sequence joins TRBV6-5 and TRBJ2-2; perhaps TRBD2 as D (6 bases). Between the trimmed V and J ends, which lost 6 bases and 3 bases, there was a span of 11 bases. The CDR3 runs 14 residues. Germline assignment: CDR1 MNHEY and CDR2 SVGAGI.

J is TRBJ2-2 and V is TRBV10-1, with TRBD1 matching over 10 bases. The germline V gene encodes CDR1 WNHNN and CDR2 SYGVQD (reference sequence). The CDR3 runs to 13 residues. The V gene end was trimmed by 8 bases and the J gene end by 4 bases; junction bases not matched to a gene: 1. The CDR3 DNA reads as TGCGCCAGCCGGGACAGGGGCACCGGGGAGCTGTTTTTT. Encoded protein: CASRDRGTGELFF.

The chain employs TRBV4-1 and TRBJ2-2, with D tentatively TRBD2 (5 bases). Trimming shortened V by 2 bases and J by 5 bases, and 9 bases separated the two germline ends. This CDR3 has 14 residues. Germline V gene sequence: CDR1 MGHRA, CDR2 YSYEKL. Here the CDR3 reads CASSQFSETGELFF. CDR3 sequence (DNA): TGCGCCAGCAGCCAATTTAGCGAGACCGGGGAGCTGTTTTTT.

This chain connects TRBV28 to TRBJ2-1; 9 bases are a match to TRBD2. The CDR3 is 15 residues long. CDR1 and CDR2 (germline): MDHEN, SYDVKM. V lost 0 bases to trimming and J lost 8 bases; unmatched junction nucleotides: 5. This CDR3 is CASSLWLAGSDEQFF. CDR3 nucleotides: TGTGCCAGCAGTTTATGGCTAGCGGGATCCGATGAGCAGTTCTTC.

The genes are TRBV5-4 and TRBJ1-2; D gene ambiguous. The CDR3 sequence is 12 residues long. Between the trimmed V and J ends, which lost 0 bases and 3 bases, there was a span of 3 bases. CDR1 SGHNT and CDR2 YYREEE come from the germline V gene (reference sequence). The CDR3 DNA is TGTGCCAGCAGCTTGGCCGACTATGGCTACACCTTC. Protein product: CASSLADYGYTF.

The rearrangement joins TRBV2 to TRBJ1-5; D uncertain. The CDR3 spans 15 residues. CDR1 is SNHLY, CDR2 FYNNEI, per germline. V was cut by 4 bases and J by 0 bases, with 10 bases left in between. CDR3 in amino acids: CASSVGGLSNQPQHF. In DNA form, the CDR3 reads TGTGCCAGCAGTGTTGGCGGCCTTAGCAATCAGCCCCAGCATTTT.

This rearrangement joins TRBV7-9 to TRBJ2-5; 7 nucleotides line up with TRBD2. Trimming removed 4 bases from V and 2 bases from J; junction bases left unmatched: 13. The CDR3 has 17 residues. Germline V lookup: CDR1 SEHNR, CDR2 FQNEAQ (reference sequence). CDR3 in DNA: TGTGCCAGCAGCTACGGAAGGGACTACACCCGTCAAGAGACCCAGTACTTC. This sequence encodes CASSYGRDYTRQETQYF.

J is TRBJ2-1 and V is TRBV19, with 7 bases fitting TRBD1. Germline values: CDR1 LNHDA, CDR2 SQIVND (reference sequence). The length of the CDR3 is 15 residues. Germline trimming cut 5 bases from V and 7 bases from J; bases unmatched to any gene: 11. The CDR3 sequence is CASSPPGRGFNEQFF. The DNA for the CDR3 is TGTGCCAGTAGTCCCCCAGGCAGGGGGTTTAATGAGCAGTTCTTC.

The V and J genes are TRBV21-1 and TRBJ1-2. TRBV21-1 is labeled a pseudogene. The CDR3 is made up of 19 amino acids. Written as DNA, the CDR3 is TGTGCCAGCAGCAAAGAGAGAGGACTGCGGCGGTGCGCAGGCTATGGCTACACCTTC. It translates to CASSKERGLRRCAGYGYTF.

This chain connects TRBV27 to TRBJ1-6; perhaps TRBD1 as D (6 bases). The V gene lost 6 bases and the J gene lost 0 bases, with 15 bases spanning the gap. CDR3 length equals 17 residues. The germline gives CDR1 MNHEY, CDR2 SMNVEV (reference sequence). CDR3 region: CASRTAGASSYNSPLHF. The CDR3 DNA is TGTGCCAGCAGAACCGCAGGGGCGAGCTCCTATAATTCACCCCTCCACTTT.

This clone has more than one count but fewer than ten. This chain links TRBV2 with TRBJ1-2, with 9 positions matching TRBD1. The CDR3 totals 13 residues. Germline V CDR1 and CDR2: SNHLY, FYNNEI. J was trimmed by 8 bases and V by 7 bases; bases with no gene match: 8. CDR3 nucleotide sequence: TGTGCCAGCAATATACAGGGGGCGAAGGGCTACACCTTC. This codes for CASNIQGAKGYTF.

Only one count was recorded for this clone. At one end, the junction sequence differs from germline, possibly due to a read error. V gene TRBV7-7 combines with J gene TRBJ2-3, with 7 bases that match TRBD2. The CDR3 runs 16 residues. Germline V gene lookup returns CDR1 SSHAT and CDR2 FNYEAQ (reference sequence). The CDR3 DNA follows: TGTGCTAGCAGCCCCGGGATAGCGGGCGACACAGATACGCAGTATTTT. It translates to CASSPGIAGDTDTQYF.

This clone was observed a single time. The junction departs from germline at one end; a sequencing error may be responsible. The chain recombines TRBV7-7 with TRBJ2-5; 10 positions match TRBD2. The CDR3 is made up of 16 amino acids. Germline V lookup: CDR1 SSHAT, CDR2 FNYEAQ (reference sequence). CDR3 DNA sequence: TGTGCTAGCAGCTTAGTAACAGCGGGAGGGGGGGAGACCCAGTACTTC. Translating gives CASSLVTAGGGETQYF. The whole variable domain, remainder taken from reference TRBV7-7 and TRBJ2-5, is GAGVSQSPRYKVTKRGQDVTLRCDPISSHATLYWYQQALGQGPEFLTYFNYEAQPDKSGLPSDRFSAERPEGSISTLTIQRTEQRDSAMYRCASSLVTAGGGETQYFGPGTRLLVL.

The rearrangement uses TRBV5-1 and TRBJ2-5, with 9 bases matching TRBD2. The J segment lost 2 bases and the V segment lost 4 bases, leaving 3 bases of the junction unmatched. The CDR3 sequence is 14 residues long. CDR1 is SGHRS, CDR2 YFSETQ, per germline. The CDR3 DNA follows: TGCGCCAGCAGCGTGACTAGCGGTCAAGAGACCCAGTACTTC. This codes for CASSVTSGQETQYF.

The chain links TRBV6-1 to TRBJ2-5; D gene ambiguous. V gave up 1 base and J gave up 5 bases, with 11 bases separating them. The CDR3 spans 14 residues. Germline V gene lookup returns CDR1 MNHNS and CDR2 SASEGT. Here the CDR3 reads CASSEGQGWETQYF. The CDR3 DNA reads as TGTGCCAGCAGTGAAGGACAAGGATGGGAGACCCAGTACTTC.

This chain uses TRBV28 with TRBJ1-1; D unresolved. Deletions cut 2 bases from V and 0 bases from J, with 10 bases between. Germline CDR1 MDHEN, CDR2 SYDVKM. The CDR3 sequence is 15 residues long. In DNA, the CDR3 is TGTGCCAGCAGTTTAGCGGGTCCTATGAACACTGAAGCTTTCTTT. Its translation is CASSLAGPMNTEAFF.

This chain links TRBV5-1 with TRBJ2-2, with TRBD2 matching 13 bases. V shed 4 bases, J shed 7 bases, and the junction held 7 bases outside the gene matches. Germline V CDR1 and CDR2: SGHRS, YFSETQ. This CDR3 is built from 16 residues. The CDR3 nucleotides are TGCGCCAGCAGCCCCCAGACTAGCGGGAGGAGCGGGGAGCTGTTTTTT. Protein sequence: CASSPQTSGRSGELFF.

V gene TRBV27 combines with J gene TRBJ1-3; TRBD1 matches at 12 bases. Germline CDR1 MNHEY, CDR2 SMNVEV (reference sequence). V lost 5 bases and J lost 3; bases outside the gene matches: 5. The CDR3 has 16 amino acids. CDR3: CASSPGQGARGNTIYF. The CDR3 nucleotides are TGTGCCAGCAGTCCGGGACAGGGGGCCCGTGGAAACACCATATATTTT.

The chain is built from TRBV27 and TRBJ2-3; TRBD2 matches at 9 bases. Per the germline V gene, CDR1 is MNHEY and CDR2 is SMNVEV (reference sequence). Losses at the gene ends were 5 bases for V and 4 bases for J; bases not matched to a gene: 10. This CDR3 region has 16 residues. CDR3 sequence (DNA): TGTGCCAGCAGTCATGACTTTAGCGGGAGCCCAGATACGCAGTATTTT. Protein product: CASSHDFSGSPDTQYF.

The chain couples TRBV6-2 or TRBV6-3 to TRBJ1-1, with D hard to call. This CDR3 spans 14 amino acids. Germline-derived CDR1 and CDR2 are MNHEY and SVGEGT. V was clipped by 3 bases and J by 0 bases, with 8 bases between them. CDR3 loop: CASSYQALNTEAFF. The CDR3 nucleotides are TGTGCCAGCAGTTATCAAGCCCTGAACACTGAAGCTTTCTTT.

J is TRBJ2-1 and V is TRBV19, with D possibly matching TRBD1 (7 bases). V was pared by 4 bases and J by 0 bases, with 13 bases between. The CDR3 has 16 residues. Germline V lookup: CDR1 LNHDA, CDR2 SQIVND (reference sequence). The CDR3 here is CASSSGTASSYNEQFF. Here the CDR3 DNA reads TGTGCCAGTAGTAGCGGGACAGCCAGCTCCTACAATGAGCAGTTCTTC.